The T cell receptor beta chain under discussion was sequenced for a study of T cells in localized non-small cell lung cancer. Germline V gene lookup returns CDR1 MGHDK and CDR2 SYGVNS. Losses at the gene ends were 4 bases for V and 1 base for J; bases not matched to a gene: 10. This CDR3 is built from 17 residues. Findings and caveats of the study: Uninvolved adjacent lung showed peak T cell clonality, exceeding tumor. Longer overall survival associated with higher blood T cell density; shorter survival with higher adjacent-lung clonality.

The data were produced by immunoSEQ multiplex PCR, yet TCRdb's version contains in-frame clones alone and is incomplete. The data hold about 28,000 clones, with about 80% observed a single time. As concerns this clone: Its antigen is unidentified.

Sequences were derived from peripheral blood mononuclear cells, sampled before any cancer treatment. The source of this sequence is a man aged 35 to 70 with stage III lung adenocarcinoma. The V and J genes are TRBV25-1 and TRBJ1-1, with 9 bases lining up with TRBD1. The CDR3 protein is CASSASQGAWGNTEAFF. The CDR3 DNA is TGTGCCAGCAGTGCGTCACAGGGGGCTTGGGGGAACACTGAAGCTTTCTTT. The variable domain in full, with the rest retrieved from reference TRBV25-1 and TRBJ1-1, is EADIYQTPRYLVIGTGKKITLECSQTMGHDKMYWYQQDPGMELHLIHYSYGVNSTEKGDLSSESTVSRIRTEHFPLTLESARPSHTSQYLCASSASQGAWGNTEAFFGQGTRLTVV.